These T cell receptor beta chains were read from a single sample in a study of cytotoxic CD8 clonotypes in ibrutinib-treated CLL. Method: immunoSEQ multiplex PCR; TCRdb's copy keeps in-frame clones and lacks some. The table has 100,000 or so clones, 58% seen once. The source material was PBMCs, sampled after 24 months of ibrutinib treatment. The receptors here all came from a human donor with chronic lymphocytic leukemia. Both conserved end residues are trimmed from each CDR3. Each record gives: V gene, J gene, CDR3 protein.

TRBV5-5,TRBJ1-1,ASSSGQVPEAF
TRBV5-1,TRBJ1-2,ASSWTGLNYGYT
TRBV19,TRBJ2-3,ASSRRLAGGDTQY
TRBV30,TRBJ1-6,AWAPSGTGWSSYNSPLH
TRBV30,TRBJ2-7,AWSVRRVGYEQY
TRBV6-5,TRBJ1-6,ASSYAEYSYNSPLH
TRBV9,TRBJ1-1,ASSALEVKNTEAF
TRBV7-2,TRBJ2-2,ASSLVPGTGGELF
TRBV9,TRBJ2-5,ASSVALVGETQY
TRBV27,TRBJ2-7,ASSLQDGPYEQY
TRBV12-5,TRBJ1-2,ASGVGEGSYT
TRBV7-2,TRBJ1-2,ASSFVDYGYT
TRBV29-1,TRBJ2-7,SVVSQFYEQY
TRBV10-3,TRBJ2-3,AISEPGLGRADTQY
TRBV2,TRBJ1-6,ASSESFGGGPLH
TRBV25-1,TRBJ1-5,ASSELAGSQPQH
TRBV9,TRBJ2-3,ASSVVSDGTDTQY
TRBV7-3,TRBJ2-7,ASSLLENPYEQY
TRBV15,TRBJ2-1,ATSRGGRATSNEQF
TRBV30,TRBJ2-3,AWSRGTDTQY
TRBV30,TRBJ2-2,AWSGTVTGELF
TRBV10-3,TRBJ2-2,AIKGTGNTGELF
TRBV9,TRBJ2-2,ASSFSDRGTGELF
TRBV2,TRBJ1-1,ASSPNIEGITEAF
TRBV6-1,TRBJ2-7,ASSDSGVEQY
TRBV10-2,TRBJ2-7,ASTSDRMSSYEQY
TRBV2,TRBJ1-1,ASSQVNTEAF
TRBV28,TRBJ2-1,ASKTGSNEQF
TRBV10-3,TRBJ2-7,AISSDTQGGSYEQY